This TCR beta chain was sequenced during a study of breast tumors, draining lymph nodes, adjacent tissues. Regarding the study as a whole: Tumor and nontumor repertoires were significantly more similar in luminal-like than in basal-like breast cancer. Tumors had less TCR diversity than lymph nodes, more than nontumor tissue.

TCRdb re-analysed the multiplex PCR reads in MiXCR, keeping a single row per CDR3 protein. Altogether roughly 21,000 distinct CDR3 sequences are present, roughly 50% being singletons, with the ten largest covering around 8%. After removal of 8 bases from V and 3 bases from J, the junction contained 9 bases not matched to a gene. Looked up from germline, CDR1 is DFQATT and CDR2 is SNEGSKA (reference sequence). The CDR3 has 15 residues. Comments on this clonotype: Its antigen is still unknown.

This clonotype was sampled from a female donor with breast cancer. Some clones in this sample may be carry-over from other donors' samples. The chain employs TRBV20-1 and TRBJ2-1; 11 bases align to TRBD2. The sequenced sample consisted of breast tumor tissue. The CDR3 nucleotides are TGCAGTTCCTACCCCGGGACTAGCGGCTACAATGAGCAGTTCTTC. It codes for CSSYPGTSGYNEQFF.